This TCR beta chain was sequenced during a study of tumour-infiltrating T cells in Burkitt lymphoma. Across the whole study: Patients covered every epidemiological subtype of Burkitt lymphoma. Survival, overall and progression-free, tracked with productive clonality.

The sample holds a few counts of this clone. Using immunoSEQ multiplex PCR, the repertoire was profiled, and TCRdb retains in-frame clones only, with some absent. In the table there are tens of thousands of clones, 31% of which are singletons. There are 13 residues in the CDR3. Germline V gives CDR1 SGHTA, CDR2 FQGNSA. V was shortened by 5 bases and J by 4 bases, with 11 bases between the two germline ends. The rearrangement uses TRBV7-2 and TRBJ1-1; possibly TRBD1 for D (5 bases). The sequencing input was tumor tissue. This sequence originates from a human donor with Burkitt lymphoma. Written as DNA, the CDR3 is TGTGCCAGCAGCGCCGGAAGGGGCACTGAAGCTTTCTTT. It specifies CASSAGRGTEAFF.